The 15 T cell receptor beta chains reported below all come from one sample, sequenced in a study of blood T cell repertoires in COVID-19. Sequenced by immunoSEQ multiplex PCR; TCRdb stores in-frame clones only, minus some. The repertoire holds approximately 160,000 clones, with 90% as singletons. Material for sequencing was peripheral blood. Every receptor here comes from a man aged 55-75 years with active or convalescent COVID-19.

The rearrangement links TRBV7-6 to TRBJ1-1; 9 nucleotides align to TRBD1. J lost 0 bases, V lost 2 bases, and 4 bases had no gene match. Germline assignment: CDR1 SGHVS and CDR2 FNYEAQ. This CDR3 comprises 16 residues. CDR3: CASSLWGQGMNTEAFF. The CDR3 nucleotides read TGTGCCAGCAGCTTATGGGGACAGGGCATGAACACTGAAGCTTTCTTT.

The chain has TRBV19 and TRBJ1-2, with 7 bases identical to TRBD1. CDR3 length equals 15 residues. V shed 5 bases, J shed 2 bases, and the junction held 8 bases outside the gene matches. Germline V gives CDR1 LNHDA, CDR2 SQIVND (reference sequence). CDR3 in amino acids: CASSLGQRKNYGYTF. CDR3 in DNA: TGTGCCAGTAGTTTGGGACAGAGAAAAAACTATGGCTACACCTTC.

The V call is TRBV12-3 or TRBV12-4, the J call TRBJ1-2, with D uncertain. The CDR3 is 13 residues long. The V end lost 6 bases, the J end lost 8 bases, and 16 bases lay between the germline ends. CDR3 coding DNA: TGTGCCAGCAGCCTTGGAGGACCGGGGGGCTACACCTTC. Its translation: CASSLGGPGGYTF.

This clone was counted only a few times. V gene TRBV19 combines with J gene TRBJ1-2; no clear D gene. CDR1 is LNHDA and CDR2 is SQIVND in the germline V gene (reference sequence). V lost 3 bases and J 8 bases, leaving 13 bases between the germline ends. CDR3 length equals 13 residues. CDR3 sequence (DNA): TGTGCCAGTAGTATTGGTTCCCGGCGGGGCTACACCTTC. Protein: CASSIGSRRGYTF.

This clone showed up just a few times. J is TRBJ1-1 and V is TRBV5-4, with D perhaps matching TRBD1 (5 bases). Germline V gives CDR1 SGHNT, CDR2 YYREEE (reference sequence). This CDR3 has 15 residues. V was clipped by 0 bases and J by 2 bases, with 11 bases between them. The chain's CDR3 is CASSLGQQINTEAFF. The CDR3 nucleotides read TGTGCCAGCAGCTTGGGACAGCAGATAAACACTGAAGCTTTCTTT.

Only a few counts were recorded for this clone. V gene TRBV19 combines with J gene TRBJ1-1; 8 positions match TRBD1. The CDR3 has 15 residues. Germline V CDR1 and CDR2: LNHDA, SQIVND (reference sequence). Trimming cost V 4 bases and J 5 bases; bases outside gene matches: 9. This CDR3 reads CASSTRTGKDTEAFF. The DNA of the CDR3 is TGTGCCAGTAGTACCCGGACAGGGAAAGATACTGAAGCTTTCTTT.

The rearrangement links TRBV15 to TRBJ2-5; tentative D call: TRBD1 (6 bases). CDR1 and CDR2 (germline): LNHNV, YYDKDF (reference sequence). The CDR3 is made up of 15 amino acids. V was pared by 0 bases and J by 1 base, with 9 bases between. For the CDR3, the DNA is TGTGCCACCAGCAGAGACACAGGGATCCAAGAGACCCAGTACTTC. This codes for CATSRDTGIQETQYF.

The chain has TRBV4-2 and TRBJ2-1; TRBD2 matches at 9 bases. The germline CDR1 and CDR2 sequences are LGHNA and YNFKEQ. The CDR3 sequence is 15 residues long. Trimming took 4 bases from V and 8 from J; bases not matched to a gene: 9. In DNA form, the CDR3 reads TGTGCCAGCAGCCCAAGCGGGGGGACAAGGGATGAGCAGTTCTTC. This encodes CASSPSGGTRDEQFF.

The CDR3 spells CASSLGGDRSYEQYF. CDR3 sequence (DNA): TGTGCCAGCAGCTTAGGGGGGGACAGATCCTACGAGCAGTACTTC. The chain combines TRBV7-9 with TRBJ2-7; a possible D gene is TRBD1 (7 bases). The ends were cut back, 1 base at V and 1 base at J, with 11 bases in the middle. The V gene's germline CDR1 is SEHNR and CDR2 FQNEAQ (reference sequence). The CDR3 is 15 amino acids.

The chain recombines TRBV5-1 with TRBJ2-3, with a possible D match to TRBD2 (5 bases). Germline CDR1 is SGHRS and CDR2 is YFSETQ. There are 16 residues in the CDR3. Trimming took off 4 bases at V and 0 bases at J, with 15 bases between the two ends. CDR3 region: CASSPIPGFSTDTQYF. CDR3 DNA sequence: TGCGCCAGCAGCCCAATCCCGGGGTTTAGCACAGATACGCAGTATTTT. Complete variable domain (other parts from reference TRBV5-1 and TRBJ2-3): KAGVTQTPRYLIKTRGQQVTLSCSPISGHRSVSWYQQTPGQGLQFLFEYFSETQRNKGNFPGRFSGRQFSNSRSEMNVSTLELGDSALYLCASSPIPGFSTDTQYFGPGTRLTVL.

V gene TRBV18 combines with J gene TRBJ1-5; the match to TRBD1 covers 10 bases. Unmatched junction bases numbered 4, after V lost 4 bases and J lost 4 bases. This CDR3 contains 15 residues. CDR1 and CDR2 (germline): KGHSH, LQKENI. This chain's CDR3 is CASSLDRGDNQPQHF. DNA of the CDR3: TGTGCCAGCTCACTGGACAGGGGGGATAATCAGCCCCAGCATTTT.

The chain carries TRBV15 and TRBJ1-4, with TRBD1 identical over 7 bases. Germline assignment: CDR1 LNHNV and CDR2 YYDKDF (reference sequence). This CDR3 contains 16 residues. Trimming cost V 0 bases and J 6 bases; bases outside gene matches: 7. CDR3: CATSRDLSRGDEKLFF. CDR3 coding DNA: TGTGCCACCAGCAGAGATTTGTCCAGGGGGGATGAAAAACTGTTTTTT. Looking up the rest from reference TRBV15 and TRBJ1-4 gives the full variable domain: DAMVIQNPRYQVTQFGKPVTLSCSQTLNHNVMYWYQQKSSQAPKLLFHYYDKDFNNEADTPDNFQSRRPNTSFCFLDIRSPGLGDTAMYLCATSRDLSRGDEKLFFGSGTQLSVL.

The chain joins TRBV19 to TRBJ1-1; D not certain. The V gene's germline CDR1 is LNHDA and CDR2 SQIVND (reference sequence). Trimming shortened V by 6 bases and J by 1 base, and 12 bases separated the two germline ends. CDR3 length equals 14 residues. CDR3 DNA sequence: TGTGCCAGTAGGCGGGAACAGTCGAACACTGAAGCTTTCTTT. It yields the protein CASRREQSNTEAFF. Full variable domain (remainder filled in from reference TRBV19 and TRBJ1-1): DGGITQSPKYLFRKEGQNVTLSCEQNLNHDAMYWYRQDPGQGLRLIYYSQIVNDFQKGDIAEGYSVSREKKESFPLTVTSAQKNPTAFYLCASRREQSNTEAFFGQGTRLTVV.

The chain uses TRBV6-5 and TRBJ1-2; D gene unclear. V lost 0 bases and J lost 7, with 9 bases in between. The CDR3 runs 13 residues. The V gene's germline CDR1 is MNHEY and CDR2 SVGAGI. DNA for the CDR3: TGTGCCAGCAGTTACTCGGAGGGCTTTGGCTACACCTTC. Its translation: CASSYSEGFGYTF.

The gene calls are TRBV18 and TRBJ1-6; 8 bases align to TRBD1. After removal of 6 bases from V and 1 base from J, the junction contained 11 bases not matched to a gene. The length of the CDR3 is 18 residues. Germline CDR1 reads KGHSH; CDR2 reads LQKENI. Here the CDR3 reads CASSAVDRGISYNSPLHF. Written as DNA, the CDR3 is TGTGCCAGCTCTGCCGTTGACAGGGGTATATCCTATAATTCACCCCTCCACTTT.